Listed below are T cell receptor beta chains from one sample, sequenced in a study of blood T cell repertoires in COVID-19. TCRdb's copy holds only in-frame clones and misses some; the assay was immunoSEQ multiplex PCR. The sample yields around 230,000 clones, around 82% seen once. The material sequenced was peripheral blood. These receptors all come from a woman aged 35 to 49 with active or convalescent COVID-19. The CDR3 runs from the conserved cysteine through the conserved F or W. The order of the fields is CDR3 length, J gene, V gene, CDR3 protein.

cdr3_length: 15; j_call: TRBJ1-1; v_call: TRBV11-2; cdr3_aa: CASSLGRWANTEAFF
cdr3_length: 17; j_call: TRBJ2-7; v_call: TRBV4-1; cdr3_aa: CASSPPGGAGDSYEQYF
cdr3_length: 16; j_call: TRBJ2-5; v_call: TRBV7-7; cdr3_aa: CASSLGEAGARETQYF
cdr3_length: 14; j_call: TRBJ2-7; v_call: TRBV6-5; cdr3_aa: CASSYYQGSYEQYF
cdr3_length: 19; j_call: TRBJ2-5; v_call: TRBV2; cdr3_aa: CASNIGGRLLRGRRETQYF
cdr3_length: 13; j_call: TRBJ2-7; v_call: TRBV2; cdr3_aa: CASKGQGTYEQYF
cdr3_length: 16; j_call: TRBJ2-7; v_call: TRBV4-1; cdr3_aa: CASSQVADRGSYEQYF
cdr3_length: 15; j_call: TRBJ1-5; v_call: TRBV7-9; cdr3_aa: CASSSTGVGNQPQHF
cdr3_length: 17; j_call: TRBJ2-1; v_call: TRBV5-1; cdr3_aa: CASSSTRTSGSINEQFF
cdr3_length: 17; j_call: TRBJ2-5; v_call: TRBV7-2; cdr3_aa: CASSTPFTDRRQETQYF
cdr3_length: 17; j_call: TRBJ1-2; v_call: TRBV15; cdr3_aa: CATSRDVGTGRTGGYTF
cdr3_length: 12; j_call: TRBJ2-7; v_call: TRBV27; cdr3_aa: CASSPGSYEQYF
cdr3_length: 13; j_call: TRBJ1-2; v_call: TRBV19; cdr3_aa: CASSIQGNYGYTF